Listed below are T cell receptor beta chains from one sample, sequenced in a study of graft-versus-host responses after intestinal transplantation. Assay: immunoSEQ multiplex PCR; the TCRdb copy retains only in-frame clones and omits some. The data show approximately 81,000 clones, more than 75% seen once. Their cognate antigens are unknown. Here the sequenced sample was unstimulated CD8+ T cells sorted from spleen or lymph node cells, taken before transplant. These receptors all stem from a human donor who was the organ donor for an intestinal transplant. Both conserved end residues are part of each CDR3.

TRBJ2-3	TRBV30	CAWSPGGGRLATDTQYF
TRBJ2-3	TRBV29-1	CSVEDPDSATDTQYF
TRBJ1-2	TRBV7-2	CASSFTPPPANYGYTF
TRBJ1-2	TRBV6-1	CASIRIGLTNYGYTF
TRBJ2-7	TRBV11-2	CASSWYSESYEQYF
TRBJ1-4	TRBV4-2	CASSQQGVGEKLFF
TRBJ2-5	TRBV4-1	CASSQDGGRRAFWTQYF
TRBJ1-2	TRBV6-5	CASSEVSANYGYTF
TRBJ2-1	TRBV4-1	CASRGRGGSDEQFF
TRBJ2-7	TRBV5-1	CASSFLTSGANEQYF
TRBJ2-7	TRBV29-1	CSIRDSIYEQYF
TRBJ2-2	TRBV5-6	CASSFVGHTGELFF
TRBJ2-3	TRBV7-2	CASRVAFGGGLADTQYF
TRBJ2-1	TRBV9	CASSVPTGEAYNEQFF
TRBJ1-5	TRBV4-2	CASSQDGDGQPQHF
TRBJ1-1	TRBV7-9	CASSLFRDQGTEAFF
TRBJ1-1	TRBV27	CASSLFGTGAEAFF
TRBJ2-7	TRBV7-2	CASSKGAQTVYEQYF
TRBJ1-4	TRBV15	CATRTKQTTNEKLFF
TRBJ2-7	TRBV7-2	CASSLGASSYEQYF
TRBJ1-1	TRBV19	CASEAALGLNTEAFF
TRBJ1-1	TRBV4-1	CASSQDPGANTEAFF
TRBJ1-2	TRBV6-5	CASTPTGGYGYTF
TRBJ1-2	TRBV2	CASSVMEIGYTF
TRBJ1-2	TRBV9	CASSVDHSPNYGYTF
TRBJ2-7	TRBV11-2	CASSLEATAYSYEQYF
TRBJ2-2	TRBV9	CASGLTGGGTGELFF
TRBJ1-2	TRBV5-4	CASSLVVQGLPYTF
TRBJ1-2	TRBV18	CASSLTPSDYGYTF
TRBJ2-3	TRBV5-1	CASSLYGGADTQYF
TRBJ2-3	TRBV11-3	CASSQWSGTTDTQYF
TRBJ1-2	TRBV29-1	CSVPRGQGGGYTF
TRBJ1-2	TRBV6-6	CASSYYRDGYTF
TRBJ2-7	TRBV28	CASSAPPQGATYEQYF
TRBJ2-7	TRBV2	CASSEFRSSYEQYF
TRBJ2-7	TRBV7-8	CASSSDRGGRSPYEQYF
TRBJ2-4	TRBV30	CAATSGDLAKNIQYF
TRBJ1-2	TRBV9	CASSPLGTPDGYTF
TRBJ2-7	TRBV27	CASSSGVTAYEQYF
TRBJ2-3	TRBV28	CASSWRGASTDTQYF
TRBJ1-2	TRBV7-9	CASSLGWAGNYGYTF
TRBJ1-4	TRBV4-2	CASSQSQELNPNEKLFF
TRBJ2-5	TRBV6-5	CASAGPRTQYF
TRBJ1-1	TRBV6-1	CASTQRDPEAFF
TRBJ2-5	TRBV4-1	CASSPVGIQETQYF
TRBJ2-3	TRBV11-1	CASSLDSTDTQYF
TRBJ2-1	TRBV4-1	CASSPPPNGEQFF
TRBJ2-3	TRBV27	CASSLLGGGATDTQYF
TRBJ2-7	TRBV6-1	CASSEDTGISEQYF
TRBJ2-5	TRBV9	CASSEQGQETQYF
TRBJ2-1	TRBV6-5	CASSLPGGAYNEQFF
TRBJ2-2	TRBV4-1	CASSPTRVVLTGELFF
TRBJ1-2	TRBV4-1	CASSPYNALLFSPSNYGYTF
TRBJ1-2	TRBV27	CASSSLPPDAFNYGYTF